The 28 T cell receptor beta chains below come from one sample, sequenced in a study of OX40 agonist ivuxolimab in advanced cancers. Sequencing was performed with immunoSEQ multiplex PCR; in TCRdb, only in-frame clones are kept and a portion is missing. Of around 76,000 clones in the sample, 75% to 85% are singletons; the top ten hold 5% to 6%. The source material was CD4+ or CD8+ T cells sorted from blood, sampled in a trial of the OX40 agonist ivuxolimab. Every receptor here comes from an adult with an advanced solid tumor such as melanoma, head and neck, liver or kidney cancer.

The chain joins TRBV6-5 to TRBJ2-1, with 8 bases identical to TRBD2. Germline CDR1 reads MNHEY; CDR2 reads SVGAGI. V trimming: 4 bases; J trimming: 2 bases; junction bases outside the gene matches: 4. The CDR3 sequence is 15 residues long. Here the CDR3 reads CASSSTGLAYNEQFF. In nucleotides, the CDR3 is TGTGCCAGCAGTTCTACGGGACTAGCCTACAATGAGCAGTTCTTC.

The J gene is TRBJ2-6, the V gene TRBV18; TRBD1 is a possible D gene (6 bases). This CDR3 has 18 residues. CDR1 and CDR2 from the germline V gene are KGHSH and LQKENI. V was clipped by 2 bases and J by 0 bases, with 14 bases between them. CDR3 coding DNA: TGTGCCAGCTCACCAGGAAGGGGGACCCTCTCTGGGGCCAACGTCCTGACTTTC. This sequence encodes CASSPGRGTLSGANVLTF.

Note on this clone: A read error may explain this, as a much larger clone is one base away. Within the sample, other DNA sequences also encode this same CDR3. CDR3 in amino acids: CASSLGDRVQFF. The CDR3 DNA follows: TGTGCTAGCAGCTTAGGGGACAGGGTGCAGTTCTTC. The rearrangement uses TRBV11-3 and TRBJ2-1; TRBD1 matches 9 bases. The germline V gene encodes CDR1 SGHNT and CDR2 YENEEA. CDR3 length: 12 amino acids.

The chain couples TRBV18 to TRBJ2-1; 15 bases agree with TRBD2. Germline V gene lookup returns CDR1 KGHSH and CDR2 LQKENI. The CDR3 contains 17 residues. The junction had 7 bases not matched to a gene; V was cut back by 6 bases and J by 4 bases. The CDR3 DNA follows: TGTGCCAGCTCTCCGTGGACTAGCGGGGGGGCGTACAATGAGCAGTTCTTC. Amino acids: CASSPWTSGGAYNEQFF. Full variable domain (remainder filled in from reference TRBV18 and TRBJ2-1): NAGVMQNPRHLVRRRGQEARLRCSPMKGHSHVYWYRQLPEEGLKFMVYLQKENIIDESGMPKERFSAEFPKEGPSILRIQQVVRGDSAAYFCASSPWTSGGAYNEQFFGPGTRLTVL.

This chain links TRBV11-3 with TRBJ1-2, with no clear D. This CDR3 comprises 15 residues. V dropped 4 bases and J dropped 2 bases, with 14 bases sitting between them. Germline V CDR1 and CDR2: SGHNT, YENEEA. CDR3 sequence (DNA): TGTGCCAGCAGCTCGATGGGCAGGAGAAACTATGGCTACACCTTC. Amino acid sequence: CASSSMGRRNYGYTF.

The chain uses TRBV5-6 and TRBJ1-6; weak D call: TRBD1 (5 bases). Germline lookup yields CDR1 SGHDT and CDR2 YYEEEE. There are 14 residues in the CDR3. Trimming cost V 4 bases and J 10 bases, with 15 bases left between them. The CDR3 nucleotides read TGTGCCAGCAGCCCGTTGACAGAGGGATCACCCCTCCACTTT. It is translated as CASSPLTEGSPLHF.

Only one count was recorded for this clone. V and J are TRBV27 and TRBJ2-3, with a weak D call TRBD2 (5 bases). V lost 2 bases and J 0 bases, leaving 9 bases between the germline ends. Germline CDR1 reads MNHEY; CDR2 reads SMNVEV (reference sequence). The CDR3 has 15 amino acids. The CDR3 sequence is CASSLRGFSTDTQYF. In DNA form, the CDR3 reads TGTGCCAGCAGTTTACGGGGATTTAGCACAGATACGCAGTATTTT.

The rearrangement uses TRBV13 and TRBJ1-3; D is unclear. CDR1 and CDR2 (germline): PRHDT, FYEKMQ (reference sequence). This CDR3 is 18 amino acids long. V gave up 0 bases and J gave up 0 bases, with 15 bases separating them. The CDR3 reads CASSLGLSWESSGNTIYF. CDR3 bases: TGTGCCAGCAGCTTAGGCCTGAGTTGGGAGAGCTCTGGAAACACCATATATTTT.

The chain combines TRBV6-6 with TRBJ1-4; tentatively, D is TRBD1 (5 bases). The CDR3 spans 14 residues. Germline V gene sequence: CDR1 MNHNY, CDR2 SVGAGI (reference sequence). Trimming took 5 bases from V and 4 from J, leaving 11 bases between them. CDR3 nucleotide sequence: TGTGCCAGCAGTGTCGCAGGGAATAATGAAAAACTGTTTTTT. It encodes CASSVAGNNEKLFF.

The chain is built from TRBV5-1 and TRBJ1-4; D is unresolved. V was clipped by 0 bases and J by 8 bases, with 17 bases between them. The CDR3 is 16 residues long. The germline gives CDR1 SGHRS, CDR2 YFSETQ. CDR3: CASSLGGGPAREKLFF. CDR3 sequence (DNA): TGCGCCAGCAGCTTGGGGGGAGGGCCCGCGAGGGAAAAACTGTTTTTT.

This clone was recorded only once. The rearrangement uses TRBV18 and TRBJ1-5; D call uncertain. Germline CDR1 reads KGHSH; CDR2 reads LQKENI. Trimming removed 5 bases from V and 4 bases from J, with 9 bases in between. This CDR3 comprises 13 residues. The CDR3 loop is CASSSGANQPQHF. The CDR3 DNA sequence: TGTGCCAGCTCATCGGGTGCAAATCAGCCCCAGCATTTT. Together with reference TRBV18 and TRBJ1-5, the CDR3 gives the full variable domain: NAGVMQNPRHLVRRRGQEARLRCSPMKGHSHVYWYRQLPEEGLKFMVYLQKENIIDESGMPKERFSAEFPKEGPSILRIQQVVRGDSAAYFCASSSGANQPQHFGDGTRLSIL.

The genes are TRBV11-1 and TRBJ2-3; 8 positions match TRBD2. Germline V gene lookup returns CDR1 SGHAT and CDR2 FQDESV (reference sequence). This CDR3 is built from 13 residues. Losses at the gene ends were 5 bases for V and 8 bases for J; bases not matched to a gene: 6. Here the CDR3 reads CASSLLTSATQYF. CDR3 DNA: TGTGCCAGCAGCCTGTTGACTAGCGCTACGCAGTATTTT.

CDR3 coding DNA: TGTGCCAGCAGGACCCGTTGGGGCAGGTCTGATAGCAATCAGCCCCAGCATTTT. Its protein is CASRTRWGRSDSNQPQHF. The rearrangement uses TRBV2 and TRBJ1-5, with D possibly matching TRBD1 (5 bases). From germline, CDR1 is SNHLY and CDR2 FYNNEI. This CDR3 spans 18 amino acids. V was clipped by 6 bases and J by 0 bases, with 21 bases between them.

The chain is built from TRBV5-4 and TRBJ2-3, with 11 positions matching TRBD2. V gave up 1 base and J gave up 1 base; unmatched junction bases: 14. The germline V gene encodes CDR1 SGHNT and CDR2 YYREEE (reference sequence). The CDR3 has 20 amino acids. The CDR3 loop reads CASSLIRLAGGPPGTDTQYF. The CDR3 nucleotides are TGTGCCAGCAGCTTGATTAGGCTAGCGGGGGGCCCTCCTGGCACAGATACGCAGTATTTT.

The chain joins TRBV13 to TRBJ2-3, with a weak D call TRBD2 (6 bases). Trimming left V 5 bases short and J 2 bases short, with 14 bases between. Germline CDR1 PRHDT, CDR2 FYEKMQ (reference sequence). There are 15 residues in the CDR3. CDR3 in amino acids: CASSHEGRNTDTQYF. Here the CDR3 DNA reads TGTGCCAGCAGCCACGAGGGGAGGAACACAGATACGCAGTATTTT.

CDR3 amino acids: CASTTGASGNTIYF. The CDR3 nucleotides are TGTGCCAGCACAACAGGGGCCTCTGGAAACACCATATATTTT. The chain uses TRBV6-5 and TRBJ1-3; 7 bases line up with TRBD1. Looked up from germline, CDR1 is MNHEY and CDR2 is SVGAGI. V lost 7 bases and J lost 0; bases outside the gene matches: 3. The CDR3 is made up of 14 amino acids.

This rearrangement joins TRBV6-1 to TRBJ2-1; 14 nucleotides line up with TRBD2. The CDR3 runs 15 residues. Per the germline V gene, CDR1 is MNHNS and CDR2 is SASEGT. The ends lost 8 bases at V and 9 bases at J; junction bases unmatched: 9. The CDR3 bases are TGTGCCAGCGCCTCCGGGACTAGCGGGAGTCTTGAGCAGTTCTTC. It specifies CASASGTSGSLEQFF.

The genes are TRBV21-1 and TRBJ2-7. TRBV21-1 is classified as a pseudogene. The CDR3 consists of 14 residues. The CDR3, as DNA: TGTGCCAGCAGCAAAATCGGGGCCTCCTACGAGCAGTACTTC. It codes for CASSKIGASYEQYF.

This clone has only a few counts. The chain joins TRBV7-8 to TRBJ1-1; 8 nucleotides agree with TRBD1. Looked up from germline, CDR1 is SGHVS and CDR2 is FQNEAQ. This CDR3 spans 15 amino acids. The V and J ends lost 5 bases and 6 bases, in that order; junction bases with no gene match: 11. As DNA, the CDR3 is TGTGCCAGCAGCCCCTCACAGGGGGGCGTCGCTGAAGCTTTCTTT. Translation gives CASSPSQGGVAEAFF. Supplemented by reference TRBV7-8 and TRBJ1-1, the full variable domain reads GAGVSQSPRYKVAKRGQDVALRCDPISGHVSLFWYQQALGQGPEFLTYFQNEAQLDKSGLPSDRFFAERPEGSVSTLKIQRTQQEDSAVYLCASSPSQGGVAEAFFGQGTRLTVV.

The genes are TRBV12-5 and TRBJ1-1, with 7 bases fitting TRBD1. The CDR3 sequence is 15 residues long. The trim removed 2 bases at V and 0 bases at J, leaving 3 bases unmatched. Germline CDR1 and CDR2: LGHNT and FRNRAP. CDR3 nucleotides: TGTGCTAGTGGTTTGCGGACAGGACTGAACACTGAAGCTTTCTTT. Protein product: CASGLRTGLNTEAFF.

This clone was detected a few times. CDR3 sequence: CASSFLEGQSLFSGNTIYF. Written as DNA, the CDR3 is TGTGCCAGCAGCTTCCTTGAGGGACAGAGTCTCTTCTCTGGAAACACCATATATTTT. The chain uses TRBV7-9 and TRBJ1-3, with 7 nucleotides matching TRBD1. CDR1 SEHNR and CDR2 FQNEAQ come from the germline V gene (reference sequence). This CDR3 is built from 19 residues. V lost 3 bases to trimming and J lost 0 bases; unmatched junction nucleotides: 14.

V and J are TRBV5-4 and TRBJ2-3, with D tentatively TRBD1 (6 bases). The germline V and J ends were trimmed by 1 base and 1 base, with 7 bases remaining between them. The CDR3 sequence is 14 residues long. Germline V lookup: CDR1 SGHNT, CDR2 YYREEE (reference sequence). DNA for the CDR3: TGTGCCAGCAGCTTGCAGGGGCGCACAGATACGCAGTATTTT. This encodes CASSLQGRTDTQYF.

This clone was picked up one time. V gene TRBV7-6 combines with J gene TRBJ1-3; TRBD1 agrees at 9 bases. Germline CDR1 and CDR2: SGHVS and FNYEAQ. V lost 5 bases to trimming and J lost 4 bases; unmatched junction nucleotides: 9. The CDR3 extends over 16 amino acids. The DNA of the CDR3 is TGTGCCAGCAGCCTCGCGGGACAGGGCGCGGGAAACACCATATATTTT. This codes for CASSLAGQGAGNTIYF.

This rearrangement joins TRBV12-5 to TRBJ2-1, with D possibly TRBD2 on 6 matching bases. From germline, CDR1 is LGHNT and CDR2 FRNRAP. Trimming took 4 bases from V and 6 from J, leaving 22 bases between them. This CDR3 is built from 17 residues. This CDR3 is CASGSLPRGTRSNEQFF. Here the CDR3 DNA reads TGTGCTAGTGGTTCCCTCCCGCGGGGCACGAGGTCCAATGAGCAGTTCTTC.

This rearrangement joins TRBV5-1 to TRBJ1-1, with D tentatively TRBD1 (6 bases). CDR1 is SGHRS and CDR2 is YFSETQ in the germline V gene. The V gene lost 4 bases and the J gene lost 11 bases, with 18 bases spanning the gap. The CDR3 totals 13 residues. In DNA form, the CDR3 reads TGCGCCAGCAGCAATGCCGGGACAAAGGAGGCTTTCTTT. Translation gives CASSNAGTKEAFF.

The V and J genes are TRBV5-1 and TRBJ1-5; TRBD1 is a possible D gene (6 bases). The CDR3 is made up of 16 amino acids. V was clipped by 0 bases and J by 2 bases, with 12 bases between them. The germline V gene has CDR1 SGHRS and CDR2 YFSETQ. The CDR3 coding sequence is TGCGCCAGCAGCTTGGCAACAGGGTTTGGCAATCAGCCCCAGCATTTT. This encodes CASSLATGFGNQPQHF.

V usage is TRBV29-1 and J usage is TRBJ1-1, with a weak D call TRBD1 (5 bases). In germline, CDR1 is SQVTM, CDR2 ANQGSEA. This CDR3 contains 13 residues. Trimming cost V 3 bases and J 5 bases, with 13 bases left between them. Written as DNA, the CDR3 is TGCAGCGTTGACCACTCCTCAGGGACTGAAGCTTTCTTT. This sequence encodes CSVDHSSGTEAFF.

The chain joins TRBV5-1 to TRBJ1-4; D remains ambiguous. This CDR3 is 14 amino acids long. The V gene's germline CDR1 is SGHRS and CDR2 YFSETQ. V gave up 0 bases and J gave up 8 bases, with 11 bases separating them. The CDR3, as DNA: TGCGCCAGCAGCTTGGTACAGTCTGGCGAAAAACTGTTTTTT. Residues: CASSLVQSGEKLFF. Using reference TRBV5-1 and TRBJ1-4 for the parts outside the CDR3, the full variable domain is KAGVTQTPRYLIKTRGQQVTLSCSPISGHRSVSWYQQTPGQGLQFLFEYFSETQRNKGNFPGRFSGRQFSNSRSEMNVSTLELGDSALYLCASSLVQSGEKLFFGSGTQLSVL.